This TCR beta chain was sequenced during a study of cytomegalovirus exposure and HLA in healthy donors. General study points: It was found in a later analysis that first-cohort TCR clusters tended to co-occur in the 100 to 150 validation repertoires. Specificity of three CMV-associated chains for CMV antigens was verified in vitro. The listing of roughly 160 TCR beta chains classed them as cytomegalovirus-associated. High sensitivity and specificity were reportedly achieved when the classifier diagnosed cytomegalovirus status.

Germline-derived CDR1 and CDR2 are SGHTA and FQGNSA. V gave up 2 bases and J gave up 8 bases, with 21 bases separating them. The CDR3 runs to 16 residues. The protocol was immunoSEQ multiplex PCR, while the TCRdb copy is restricted to in-frame clones and leaves out a portion. The profile shows about 130,000 clones, roughly nine tenths of them singletons. Of note for this clone: Its cognate antigen is unknown.

This rearrangement joins TRBV7-2 to TRBJ1-2, with D perhaps matching TRBD1 (5 bases). The sequencing input was PBMCs. This TCR was sampled from a man aged 25 to 40 in good health and CMV-seronegative. CDR3 in DNA: TGTGCCAGCAGCTTAATATTAGCATGGGGCCCTGGGGGCTACACCTTC. This sequence encodes CASSLILAWGPGGYTF.